Sequencing of this T cell receptor (beta chain) was carried out in a study of early T cells in non-severe SARS-CoV-2 infection. Germline V lookup: CDR1 SQVTM, CDR2 ANQGSEA. V was trimmed by 5 bases and J by 5 bases, leaving 12 bases between them. CDR3 length: 12 amino acids. There are many counts of this clonotype. Unique molecular identifiers were affixed to single, distinct cDNA molecules. One entry per CDR3 protein, called by TCRdb with MiXCR from the 5' RACE reads. The sample contains roughly 23,000 distinct CDR3 sequences, roughly 3.6% of which appear only once. This sequence was found in an adult who was a healthcare worker with PCR-confirmed SARS-CoV-2 infection or an uninfected control (not recorded which). This chain links TRBV29-1 with TRBJ1-1; D gene ambiguous. Sequencing input: whole blood. The CDR3 protein is CSVRAGETEAFF. The CDR3 nucleotides are TGCAGCGTTAGGGCGGGTGAGACTGAAGCTTTCTTT.